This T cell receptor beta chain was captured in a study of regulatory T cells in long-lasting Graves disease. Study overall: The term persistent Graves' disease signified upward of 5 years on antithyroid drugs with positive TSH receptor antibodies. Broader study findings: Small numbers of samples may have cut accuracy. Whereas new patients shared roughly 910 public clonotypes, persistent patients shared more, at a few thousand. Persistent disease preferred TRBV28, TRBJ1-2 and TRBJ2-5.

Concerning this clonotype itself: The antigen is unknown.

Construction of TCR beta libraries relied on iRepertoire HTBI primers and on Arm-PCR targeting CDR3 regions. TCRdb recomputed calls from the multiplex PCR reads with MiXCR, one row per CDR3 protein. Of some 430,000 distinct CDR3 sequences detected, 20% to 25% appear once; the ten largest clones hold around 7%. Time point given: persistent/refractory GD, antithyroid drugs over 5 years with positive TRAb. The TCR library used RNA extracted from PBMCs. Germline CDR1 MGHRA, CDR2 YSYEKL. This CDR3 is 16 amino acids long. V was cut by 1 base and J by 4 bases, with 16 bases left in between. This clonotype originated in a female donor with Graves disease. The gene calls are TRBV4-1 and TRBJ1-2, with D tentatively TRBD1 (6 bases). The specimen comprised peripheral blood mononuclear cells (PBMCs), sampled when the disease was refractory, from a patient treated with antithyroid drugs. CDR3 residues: CASSQASQGKGYGYTF. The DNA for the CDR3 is TGCGCCAGCAGCCAAGCGTCTCAGGGGAAGGGCTATGGCTACACCTTC.